This T cell receptor (beta chain) was profiled in a study of T-cell reconstitution after alpha-beta-depleted transplantation in children. Findings of the study overall: Alpha-beta T cells about two months after transplant reportedly derived from several hundred expanded graft clones.

The CDR3 sequence is 13 residues long. V shed 5 bases and J shed 5 bases, with 10 bases lying between them. Germline V gives CDR1 MNHEY, CDR2 SMNVEV (reference sequence). This clonotype has at least ten counts. Its antigen is currently unknown. A TCRbeta library incorporating unique molecular identifiers was prepared. TCRdb called the PCR reads again in MiXCR, with one record for every CDR3 protein. This table holds around 200,000 distinct CDR3 sequences, around a sixth found once. The V and J genes are TRBV27 and TRBJ2-1; TRBD2 is a possible D gene (5 bases). The source material was PBMCs, mostly from graft donor cells, sampled 360 days after TCRalphabeta/CD19-depleted stem cell transplant. This clonotype was obtained from a male patient under 10 years old who had a stem cell transplant for acute lymphoblastic leukemia, so the T cells may come from the graft donor. The CDR3 region is CASSPGTDNEQFF. The CDR3 coding sequence is TGTGCCAGCAGTCCGGGAACAGACAATGAGCAGTTCTTC.